The rows below give T cell receptor beta chains drawn from one sample of a study of CD8 T cells in Susac syndrome. TCRdb re-called the immunoSEQ multiplex PCR reads with MiXCR, one entry per CDR3 protein. The top ten hold over 0.1% of the sample, which has some 300,000 distinct CDR3 sequences, about 85% seen once. Sequenced material: CD8+ T cells from PBMCs. The receptors come from a human donor with multiple sclerosis. The conserved cysteine and the conserved F or W are not part of the CDR3 here. Clone size appears in some rows only: once, few, many, or a class for an expanded clone.

V | size | CDR3
TRBV27 | - | ASSHGTAYEQY
TRBV29-1 | - | SVDSDRGLETQY
TRBV30 | - | AWIRRRSTEAF
TRBV11-2 | - | ASSLDPAGGSYEQY
TRBV29-1 | - | SSAYREGYT
TRBV9 | - | ASSVSRHRSGANVLT
TRBV7-9 | few | ASSLLRDYEQY
TRBV29-1 | - | SVRRREWAGELF
TRBV20-1 | once | SASSGQGDNIQY
TRBV7-8 | - | ASSLAGGTGVGDTQY
TRBV6-5 | - | ASSYSTGETAYEQY
TRBV19 | - | ASREGPVTEAF
TRBV27 | - | ASSSFPPGRNTGELF
TRBV7-9 | - | ASSFSEFSYEQY
TRBV20-1 | - | SARGTGGYEQF
TRBV11-2 | - | ASSFVHNEQF
TRBV7-8 | - | ASSPRAGRAETQY
TRBV27 | - | ASSLAPPDRDYGYT
TRBV19 | - | ASSTYGGNYEQY
TRBV6-1 | - | ASSGTSGLSYEQY
TRBV7-9 | - | ASSLAGMGLEANEQF
TRBV27 | - | ASSLTREGWYTGELF
TRBV27 | - | ASRGLAGGIQETQY
TRBV20-1 | - | SATPWGKSSYEQY
TRBV28 | - | ASSPYPRAAYYNEQF
TRBV11-2 | few | ASSPLGTVRKQF
TRBV28 | - | ASDPTGGVGGYT
TRBV5-5 | - | ASSLASGGNQPQH
TRBV28 | - | ASSQTSRGHRSYEQY
TRBV20-1 | - | SAEDTPSGSYEQY
TRBV5-6 | - | ASSGQGWGTEAF
TRBV24-1 | few | ATGAGNPHEQY
TRBV7-9 | - | ASSRPQGGGANVLT
TRBV20-1 | - | SAGRSWGSNQPQH
TRBV9 | - | ASSFDGRSEKLF
TRBV6-6 | few | ASSFSGKNSYEQY
TRBV28 | - | ASSSTISLLEGSYEQY
TRBV12-3/TRBV12-4 | - | ASSFSSGIKNEQF
TRBV5-1 | - | ASSFREKYEQF
TRBV21-1 | once | ASSDSRPNQPQH
TRBV28 | - | ASSFYNPRTGTHYEQY
TRBV27 | - | ASSFPSASGELF
TRBV20-1 | once | SASLGGTVYGYT
TRBV9 | few | ASSVGLAVTPAYEQY
TRBV28 | few | ASSSSRGVGEQY
TRBV28 | - | ASSLLRADYNQPQH